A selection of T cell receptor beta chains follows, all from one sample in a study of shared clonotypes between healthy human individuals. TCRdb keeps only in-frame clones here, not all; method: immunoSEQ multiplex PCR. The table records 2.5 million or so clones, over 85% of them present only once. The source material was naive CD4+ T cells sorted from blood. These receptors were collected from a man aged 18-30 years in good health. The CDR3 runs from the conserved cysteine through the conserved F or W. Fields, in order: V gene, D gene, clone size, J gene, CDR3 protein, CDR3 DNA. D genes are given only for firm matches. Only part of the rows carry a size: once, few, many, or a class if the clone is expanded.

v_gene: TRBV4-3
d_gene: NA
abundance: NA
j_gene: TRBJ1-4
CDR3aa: CASSQGVVGGSEKLFF
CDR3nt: TGCGCCAGCAGCCAAGGGGTTGTAGGGGGGAGTGAAAAACTGTTTTTT

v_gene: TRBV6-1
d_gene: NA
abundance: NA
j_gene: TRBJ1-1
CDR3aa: CASGDSLNTEAFF
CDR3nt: TGTGCCAGCGGTGACAGCTTGAACACTGAAGCTTTCTTT

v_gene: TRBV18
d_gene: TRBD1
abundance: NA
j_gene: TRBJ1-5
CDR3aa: CASSPGLGRGQVQPQHF
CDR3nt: TGTGCCAGCTCACCGGGGTTGGGCAGGGGGCAGGTTCAGCCCCAGCATTTT

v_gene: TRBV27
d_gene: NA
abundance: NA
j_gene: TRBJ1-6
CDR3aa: CASSFLQGSNSPLHF
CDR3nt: TGTGCCAGCAGTTTTCTTCAGGGCTCTAATTCACCCCTCCACTTT

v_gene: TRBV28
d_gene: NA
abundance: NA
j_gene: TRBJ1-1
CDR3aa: CASSLVLTNTEAFF
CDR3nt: TGTGCCAGCAGTTTAGTCCTGACGAACACTGAAGCTTTCTTT

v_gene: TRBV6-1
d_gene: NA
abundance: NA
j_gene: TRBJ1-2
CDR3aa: CASSETLANYGYTF
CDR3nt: TGTGCCAGCAGTGAAACGCTAGCTAACTATGGCTACACCTTC

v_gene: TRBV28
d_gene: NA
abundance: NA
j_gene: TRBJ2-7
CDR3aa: CASSLLRTASYEQYF
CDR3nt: TGTGCCAGCAGTCTCCTGAGGACAGCCTCCTACGAGCAGTACTTC

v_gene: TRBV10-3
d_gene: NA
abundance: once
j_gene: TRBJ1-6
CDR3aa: CATSSTGGLGSPLHF
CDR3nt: TGTGCCACCTCCTCCACCGGCGGCCTAGGATCACCCCTCCACTTT

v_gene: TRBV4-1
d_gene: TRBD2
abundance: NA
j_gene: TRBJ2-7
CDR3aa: CASSPGPGTSAYEQYF
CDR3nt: TGCGCCAGCAGCCCGGGACCCGGGACTAGCGCCTACGAGCAGTACTTC

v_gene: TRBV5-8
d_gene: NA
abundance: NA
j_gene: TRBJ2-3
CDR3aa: CASSLGVAGTDTQYF
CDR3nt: TGTGCCAGCAGCTTGGGGGTGGCTGGCACAGATACGCAGTATTTT

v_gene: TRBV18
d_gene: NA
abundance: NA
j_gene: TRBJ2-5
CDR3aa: CASSYGPARQETQYF
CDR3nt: TGTGCCAGCTCATACGGGCCAGCCCGACAAGAGACCCAGTACTTC

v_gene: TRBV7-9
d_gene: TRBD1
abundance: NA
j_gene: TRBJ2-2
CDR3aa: CASSISRTGPGELFF
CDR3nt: TGTGCCAGCAGCATATCCCGGACAGGGCCCGGGGAGCTGTTTTTT

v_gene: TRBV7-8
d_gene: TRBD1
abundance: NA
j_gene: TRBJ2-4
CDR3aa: CASSLVGQGGLGNIQYF
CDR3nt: TGTGCCAGCAGCTTAGTGGGACAGGGTGGATTGGGAAACATTCAGTACTTC

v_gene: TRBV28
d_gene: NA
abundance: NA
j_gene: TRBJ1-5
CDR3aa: CASGSNQPQHF
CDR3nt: TGTGCCAGTGGTAGCAATCAGCCCCAGCATTTT

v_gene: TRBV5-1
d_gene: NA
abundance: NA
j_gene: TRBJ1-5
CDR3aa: CASSFNGGNQPQHF
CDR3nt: TGCGCCAGCAGCTTCAACGGGGGCAATCAGCCCCAGCATTTT

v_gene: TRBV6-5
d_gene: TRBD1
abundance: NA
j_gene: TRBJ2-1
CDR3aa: CASRGQGSYNEQFF
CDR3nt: TGTGCCAGCAGGGGACAGGGGTCCTACAATGAGCAGTTCTTC

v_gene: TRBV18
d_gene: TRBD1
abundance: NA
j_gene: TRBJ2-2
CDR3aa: CASSPPGQGGNTGELFF
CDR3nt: TGTGCCAGCTCACCCCCCGGACAGGGGGGGAACACCGGGGAGCTGTTTTTT

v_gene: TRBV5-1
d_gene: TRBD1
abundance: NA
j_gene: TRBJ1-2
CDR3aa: CASSLGVPGTGDNYGYTF
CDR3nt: TGCGCCAGCAGCTTGGGGGTGCCCGGGACAGGGGACAACTATGGCTACACCTTC

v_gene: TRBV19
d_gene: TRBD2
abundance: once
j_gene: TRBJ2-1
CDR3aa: CASRMTSGSYNEQFF
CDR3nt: TGTGCCAGTAGAATGACTAGCGGGAGCTACAATGAGCAGTTCTTC

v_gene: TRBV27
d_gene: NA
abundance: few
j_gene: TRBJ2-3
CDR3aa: CASQRGVADSDTQYF
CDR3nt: TGTGCCAGCCAACGCGGGGTAGCGGATTCAGATACGCAGTATTTT

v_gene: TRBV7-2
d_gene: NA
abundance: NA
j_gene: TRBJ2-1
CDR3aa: CASSLAGSWNEQFF
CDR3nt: TGTGCCAGCAGCTTAGCAGGTAGCTGGAATGAGCAGTTCTTC

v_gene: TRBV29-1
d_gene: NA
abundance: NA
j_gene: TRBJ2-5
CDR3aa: CSVGQLQETQYF
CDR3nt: TGCAGCGTTGGACAGCTCCAAGAGACCCAGTACTTC

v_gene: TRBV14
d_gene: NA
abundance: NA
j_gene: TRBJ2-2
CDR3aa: CASSQEYTGELFF
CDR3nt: TGTGCCAGCAGCCAAGAGTACACCGGGGAGCTGTTTTTT

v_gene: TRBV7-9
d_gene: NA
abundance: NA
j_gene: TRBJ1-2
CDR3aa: CASSLAAQDYGYTF
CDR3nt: TGTGCCAGCAGCTTAGCCGCACAGGACTATGGCTACACCTTC

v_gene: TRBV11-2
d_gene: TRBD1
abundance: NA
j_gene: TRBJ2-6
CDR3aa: CASSLVGTGGSFGANVLTF
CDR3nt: TGTGCCAGCAGCTTAGTAGGGACAGGGGGTTCCTTTGGGGCCAACGTCCTGACTTTC

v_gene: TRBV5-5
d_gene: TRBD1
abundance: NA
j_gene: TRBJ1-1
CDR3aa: CASSFRQGTEAFF
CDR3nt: TGTGCCAGCAGCTTCCGACAGGGCACTGAAGCTTTCTTT

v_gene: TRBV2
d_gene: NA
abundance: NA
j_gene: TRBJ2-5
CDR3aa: CASKTDQETQYF
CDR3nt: TGTGCCAGCAAGACGGACCAAGAGACCCAGTACTTC

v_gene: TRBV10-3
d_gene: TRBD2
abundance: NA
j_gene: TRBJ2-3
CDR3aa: CAISESPLAGETDTQYF
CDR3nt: TGTGCCATCAGTGAGTCACCCCTAGCGGGAGAGACAGATACGCAGTATTTT

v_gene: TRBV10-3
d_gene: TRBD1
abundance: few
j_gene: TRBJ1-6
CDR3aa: CAISDGDRVNSPLHF
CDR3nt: TGTGCCATCAGTGACGGAGACAGGGTTAATTCACCCCTCCACTTT

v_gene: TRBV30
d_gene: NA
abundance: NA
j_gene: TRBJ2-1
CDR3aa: CAWSVKSVAEQFF
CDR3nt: TGTGCCTGGAGTGTAAAGTCAGTCGCTGAGCAGTTCTTC